This TCR beta chain was sequenced in a study of CD8+CD57+ T cells in acquired aplastic anemia. Study-wide background: The study obtained an average of around 3.4 ug of DNA from sorted CD4+ and CD8+ cells.

Profiling of TCR beta VDJ combinations and CDR3 sequences used genomic DNA as template. TCRdb analysed the reads with MiXCR anew, one entry per CDR3 protein. Among fewer than 80,000 distinct CDR3 sequences listed, around 70% were seen once. This clonotype was observed at least ten times. What it recognizes is unknown. The CDR3 is 14 amino acids. Per the germline V gene, CDR1 is DFQATT and CDR2 is SNEGSKA (reference sequence). The trim removed 6 bases at V and 5 bases at J, leaving 9 bases unmatched. Notes on the study in general: Between patients and controls, about 30 CD8+ CDR3 sequences were found in common.

CD8+CD57+ cell expansion, shown by flow cytometry, had occurred in the patients selected for sequencing. The sequenced material came from sorted CD4+, CD8+, or CD8+CD57+ T cells (not recorded which) from PBMCs. The origin of this receptor is a human donor with aplastic anemia. The chain combines TRBV20-1 with TRBJ2-5; 10 nucleotides line up with TRBD2. The CDR3 DNA reads TGCAGTGCCCCAGTCCTAGCGGGAGACGAGACCCAGTACTTC. It translates to CSAPVLAGDETQYF.